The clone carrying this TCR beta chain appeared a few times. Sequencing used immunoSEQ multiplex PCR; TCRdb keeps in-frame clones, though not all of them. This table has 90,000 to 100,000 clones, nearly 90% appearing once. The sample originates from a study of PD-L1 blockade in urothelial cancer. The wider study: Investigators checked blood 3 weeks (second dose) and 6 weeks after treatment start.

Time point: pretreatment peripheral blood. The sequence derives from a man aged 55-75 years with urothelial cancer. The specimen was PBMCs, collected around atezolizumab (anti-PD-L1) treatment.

The CDR3, as DNA: TGTGCCAGCAGCATACCACGGGGGACTGGGGAGACCCAGTACTTC. Protein: CASSIPRGTGETQYF. This chain connects TRBV5-4 to TRBJ2-5, with D maybe TRBD2 (6 bases). The CDR3 is 15 residues long. CDR1 is SGHNT, CDR2 YYREEE, per germline (reference sequence). Trimming took off 4 bases at V and 5 bases at J, with 18 bases between the two ends.